The clone carrying this TCR beta chain was counted a single time. What it binds is unknown. The study gave focal radiation plus ipilimumab CTLA-4 blockade to patients with chemo-refractory metastatic non-small-cell lung cancer. This sample stems from a study of radiotherapy plus CTLA-4 blockade in lung cancer. Study-wide results and caveats: Interferon-beta, together with early blood T cell clone dynamics, reportedly best predicted response. Radiotherapy plus ipilimumab was followed by expansion in blood of tumor-derived TCR clones.

Profiled with immunoSEQ multiplex PCR; TCRdb holds only in-frame clones, not every one. This table holds roughly 70,000 clones, around nine tenths found once. This clonotype was sampled from a human donor with non-small cell lung cancer that progressed on radiotherapy plus ipilimumab. Specimen: peripheral blood, collected from a patient treated with radiotherapy plus ipilimumab.

DNA for the CDR3: TGTGCCAGCAGTGAAGATCGGCTGGTCTCCTACAATGAGCAGTTCTTC. Translating it yields CASSEDRLVSYNEQFF. This chain uses TRBV6-1 with TRBJ2-1, with D uncertain. There are 16 residues in the CDR3. V lost 1 base to trimming and J lost 0 bases, with 10 bases between them. The germline V gene encodes CDR1 MNHNS and CDR2 SASEGT.